This T cell receptor beta chain is from a study of control samples from healthy donors and cancer patients (dated by TCRdb to 2018 to 2021). To prepare the library, the immunoSEQ multiplex PCR assay was applied. Drawn from immuneACCESS, this table holds only the in-frame rearrangements with V and J called that TCRdb kept. Clones are partly lost; checked studies trace under half to an unresolved V gene and leave the rest unexplained. The sample records just under 100,000 clones, more than 80% of which are singletons. The ten top clones hold about 7.3% of the sample. To note about this clone: Its target antigen remains unknown. The input lacks base qualities; no much larger clone sits a single base away. Other DNA variants within this sample encode the same CDR3.

The CDR3, cysteine through phenylalanine, is 14 amino acids long. The CDR3 DNA has 42 bases and is translated from base 1. V loses 4 bases, J loses 2 bases, and the germline ends lie 11 bases apart. Based on the germline V gene, the CDR1 and CDR2 sequences are SNHLY and FYNNEI. The receptor's source is a man younger than 30 in good health. Input material: blood. The V and J genes are TRBV2 and TRBJ1-1, and the D gene may be TRBD1, 6 bases matching. The CDR3 amino acid sequence is: CASSVQGTNTEAFF. The DNA is as follows: TGTGCCAGCAGTGTGCAGGGGACCAACACTGAAGCTTTCTTT.